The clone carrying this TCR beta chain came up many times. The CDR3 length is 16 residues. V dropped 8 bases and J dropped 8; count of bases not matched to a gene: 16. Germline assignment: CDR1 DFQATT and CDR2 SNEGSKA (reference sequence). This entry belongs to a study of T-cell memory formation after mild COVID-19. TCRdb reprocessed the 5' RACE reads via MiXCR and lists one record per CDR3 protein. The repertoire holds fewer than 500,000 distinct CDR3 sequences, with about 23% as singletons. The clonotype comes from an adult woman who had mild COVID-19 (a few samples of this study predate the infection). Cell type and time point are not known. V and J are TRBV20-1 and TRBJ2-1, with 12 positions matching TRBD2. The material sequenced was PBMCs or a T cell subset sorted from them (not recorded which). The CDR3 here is CSTGTSGFYLRDEQFF. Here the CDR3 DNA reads TGCAGTACCGGGACTAGCGGGTTTTATCTGAGGGATGAGCAGTTCTTC.